The next 24 T cell receptor beta chains were all read from a single sample in a study of T cell repertoires in cytomegalovirus infection. Antigens of these TCRs are unknown. TCRdb reanalysed the reads using MiXCR and keeps one entry per CDR3 protein. The table shows 340,000 or so distinct CDR3 sequences, with around 25% occurring only once. The sequences come from cultured PBMCs, collected from culture after CMV antigen stimulation. Source of these receptors: a human donor in good health (CMV status not recorded). Some clones in this sample may be carry-over from other donors' samples.

The chain carries TRBV7-6 and TRBJ2-5, with D possibly being TRBD1 (6 bases). The CDR3 loop spans 14 amino acids. The V end lost 5 bases, the J end lost 2 bases, and 12 bases lay between the germline ends. Germline values: CDR1 SGHVS, CDR2 FNYEAQ. As DNA, the CDR3 is TGTGCCAGCAGCCCAACAGGGCGTCAAGAGACCCAGTACTTC. Its translation is CASSPTGRQETQYF.

This clonotype came up a few times. This chain links TRBV20-1 with TRBJ2-1; TRBD1 agrees at 8 bases. The CDR3 loop spans 14 amino acids. J was trimmed by 7 bases and V by 3 bases; bases with no gene match: 8. Germline loops: CDR1 DFQATT, CDR2 SNEGSKA (reference sequence). The CDR3 loop reads CSARAGGDLNEQFF. CDR3 DNA sequence: TGCAGTGCTAGGGCAGGGGGCGACCTGAATGAGCAGTTCTTC.

This clonotype has ten or more counts. This chain links TRBV7-6 with TRBJ2-3; 7 positions match TRBD2. Per the germline V gene, CDR1 is SGHVS and CDR2 is FNYEAQ. With V trimmed by 0 bases and J by 2 bases, 5 bases remained unmatched. The CDR3 consists of 16 residues. The CDR3 sequence is CASSLAGGSHTDTQYF. The CDR3 nucleotides read TGTGCCAGCAGCTTAGCGGGCGGGAGCCACACAGATACGCAGTATTTT.

CDR3 DNA: TGTGCCAGTACCCCCTCCCTCCCCGGGACCGGGGTTGGGGAGCTGTTTTTT. It encodes CASTPSLPGTGVGELFF. This rearrangement joins TRBV19 to TRBJ2-2; D may correspond to TRBD1 or TRBD2 (5 bases each). Trimming removed 7 bases at V and 8 bases at J, with 26 bases between. Germline CDR1 LNHDA, CDR2 SQIVND (reference sequence). CDR3 length equals 17 residues.

V and J are TRBV11-2 and TRBJ2-3; TRBD1 matches at 8 bases. The CDR3 is 15 amino acids. Germline CDR1 SGHAT, CDR2 FQNNGV. V trimming: 3 bases; J trimming: 4 bases; junction bases outside the gene matches: 6. The DNA of the CDR3 is TGTGCCAGCAGCTTCGGGACAGGCTCAGCAGATACGCAGTATTTT. This codes for CASSFGTGSADTQYF.

This clonotype showed up just a few times. This chain uses TRBV6-5 with TRBJ1-6; 7 positions agree with TRBD1. Germline V CDR1 and CDR2: MNHEY, SVGAGI. J gave up 9 bases and V 2 bases, and 4 bases lay outside the gene matches. This CDR3 is 14 amino acids long. The CDR3 is CASSYPNRGSPLHF. The CDR3 bases are TGTGCCAGCAGTTACCCGAACAGGGGTTCACCCCTCCACTTT.

This clonotype was counted many times. The chain uses TRBV7-9 and TRBJ2-7; D is perhaps TRBD1 or TRBD2 (5 bases each). Germline lookup yields CDR1 SEHNR and CDR2 FQNEAQ (reference sequence). V was pared by 4 bases and J by 6 bases, with 13 bases between. This CDR3 region has 13 residues. This CDR3 reads CASSSQAGGEQYV. The CDR3, as DNA: TGTGCCAGCAGCTCCCAAGCTGGGGGCGAGCAGTACGTC.

This clonotype turned up a few times. The V and J genes are TRBV6-2 or TRBV6-3 and TRBJ2-1, with 9 bases matching TRBD1. Looked up from germline, CDR1 is MNHEY and CDR2 is SVGEGT. This CDR3 region has 13 residues. Trimming removed 6 bases from V and 6 bases from J; junction bases left unmatched: 3. The chain's CDR3 is CASRGDRVNEQFF. In nucleotides, the CDR3 is TGTGCCAGCAGAGGGGACAGGGTCAATGAGCAGTTCTTC.

V and J are TRBV5-1 and TRBJ1-2, with D possibly being TRBD1 (5 bases). The CDR3 is 14 amino acids. CDR1 SGHRS and CDR2 YFSETQ come from the germline V gene. V was trimmed by 0 bases and J by 5 bases, leaving 11 bases between them. The CDR3 DNA is TGCGCCAGCAGCTTGGAGGCATCAGGGTATGGCTACACCTTC. Translating it yields CASSLEASGYGYTF.

This clonotype was counted a few times. The chain couples TRBV28 to TRBJ2-1; D unclear. V lost 5 bases to trimming and J lost 0 bases, with 23 bases between them. This CDR3 region has 19 residues. Germline V gives CDR1 MDHEN, CDR2 SYDVKM. The CDR3 DNA follows: TGTGCCAGCAGTGCCGCCTCTGCACACGATACGGGCTCCTACAATGAGCAGTTCTTC. The encoded protein is CASSAASAHDTGSYNEQFF.

The rearrangement uses TRBV13 and TRBJ2-5, with a possible D match to TRBD2 (6 bases). V lost 5 bases and J 1 base, leaving 20 bases between the germline ends. CDR3 length: 17 amino acids. Germline V CDR1 and CDR2: PRHDT, FYEKMQ (reference sequence). Written as DNA, the CDR3 is TGTGCCAGCAGCCGTACCTCGACTAGTGGGCCCCAAGAGACCCAGTACTTC. Encoded protein: CASSRTSTSGPQETQYF.

This chain links TRBV7-3 with TRBJ2-2; D is unresolved. The germline CDR1 and CDR2 sequences are SGHTA and FQGTGA. This CDR3 is 14 amino acids long. V was trimmed by 8 bases and J by 2 bases, leaving 12 bases between them. CDR3 coding DNA: TGTGCCAGCGGAGCCCATGCCAACACCGGGGAGCTGTTTTTT. Its protein is CASGAHANTGELFF.

This clonotype was recorded at least ten times. The chain uses TRBV7-2 and TRBJ1-5; no reliable D call. Germline lookup yields CDR1 SGHTA and CDR2 FQGNSA. The CDR3 is 14 amino acids. Trimming stripped 4 bases from V and 6 bases from J, with 13 bases between. CDR3 in amino acids: CASSYRTGIQPQHF. The CDR3 coding sequence is TGTGCCAGCAGCTACCGGACGGGAATTCAGCCCCAGCATTTT.

This chain connects TRBV11-3 to TRBJ1-3; unclear D gene. This CDR3 region has 13 residues. V gave up 5 bases and J gave up 4 bases, with 9 bases separating them. The germline V gene encodes CDR1 SGHNT and CDR2 YENEEA. The CDR3 DNA follows: TGTGCCAGCAGCCGATTCGACGGAAACACCATATATTTT. Translating it yields CASSRFDGNTIYF.

This clonotype was seen a handful of times. The chain employs TRBV7-3 and TRBJ2-2; D unclear. Germline V gene data show CDR1 as SGHTA and CDR2 as FQGTGA. V was shortened by 4 bases and J by 0 bases, with 3 bases between the two germline ends. CDR3 length equals 13 residues. The CDR3 DNA sequence: TGTGCCAGCAGCTGGGCGAACACCGGGGAGCTGTTTTTT. Protein product: CASSWANTGELFF.

This clonotype was recorded a few times. The chain employs TRBV6-6 and TRBJ2-5; D unresolved. Per germline, CDR1 MNHNY and CDR2 SVGAGI (reference sequence). Trimming left V 2 bases short and J 3 bases short, with 4 bases between. The CDR3 runs 12 residues. CDR3 in DNA: TGTGCCAGCAGTTACGTGGAAGAGACCCAGTACTTC. Translating gives CASSYVEETQYF.

The table lists this clonotype with a few counts. This sequence joins TRBV20-1 and TRBJ2-3; D unclear. Germline CDR1 reads DFQATT; CDR2 reads SNEGSKA (reference sequence). Trimming left V 6 bases short and J 2 bases short, with 3 bases between. This CDR3 is 10 amino acids long. CDR3 residues: CSASTDTQYF. CDR3 in DNA: TGCAGTGCCTCCACAGATACGCAGTATTTT.

The chain combines TRBV19 with TRBJ2-7; 8 positions agree with TRBD1. Trimming at V came to 3 bases and at J to 2 bases, leaving 6 bases not matched to a gene. CDR3 length equals 15 residues. The germline gives CDR1 LNHDA, CDR2 SQIVND (reference sequence). CDR3 DNA: TGTGCCAGTAGTATCCGGACAGGGTCCACCTACGAGCAGTACGTC. This sequence encodes CASSIRTGSTYEQYV.

This chain links TRBV28 with TRBJ2-2, with 7 positions matching TRBD2. This CDR3 has 15 amino acids. J was trimmed by 6 bases and V by 4 bases; bases with no gene match: 8. The germline V gene encodes CDR1 MDHEN and CDR2 SYDVKM. CDR3 loop: CASSSGGEVAGELFF. CDR3 DNA sequence: TGTGCCAGCAGTTCGGGGGGAGAGGTTGCCGGGGAGCTGTTTTTT.

As to this clonotype: The junction and the germline gene differ at one end; a read error may be behind it. The chain uses TRBV24-1 and TRBJ2-1; D is tentatively TRBD1 or TRBD2 (5 bases each). CDR3 size: 12 residues. CDR1 is KGHDR, CDR2 SFDVKD, per germline. CDR3: CATSDSGTELVF. CDR3 nucleotides: TGTGCCACCAGTGATTCCGGGACCGAGCTGGTCTTC.

The chain couples TRBV4-3 to TRBJ1-1; no definite D call. The CDR3 extends over 12 amino acids. V lost 0 bases, J lost 11 bases, and 10 bases lay in between. The germline V gene has CDR1 LGHNA and CDR2 YSLEER. Here the CDR3 reads CASSQEGLSAFF. The CDR3 coding sequence is TGCGCCAGCAGCCAAGAAGGACTGAGCGCTTTCTTT.

V gene TRBV4-1 combines with J gene TRBJ2-3; D not resolved. The CDR3 consists of 15 residues. The ends were cut back, 0 bases at V and 4 bases at J, with 11 bases in the middle. Germline CDR1 MGHRA, CDR2 YSYEKL. The CDR3 loop is CASSQEGSVPDTQYF. The CDR3 nucleotides are TGCGCCAGCAGCCAAGAGGGGTCGGTGCCAGATACGCAGTATTTT.

This clonotype came up a few times. The rearrangement links TRBV7-8 to TRBJ2-3; 8 nucleotides line up with TRBD2. Germline CDR1 and CDR2: SGHVS and FQNEAQ. The CDR3 covers 16 residues. The V and J ends lost 3 bases and 0 bases, in that order; junction bases with no gene match: 5. The CDR3 sequence is CASSFGGRTSTDTQYF. For the CDR3, the DNA is TGTGCCAGCAGCTTCGGCGGGAGGACTAGCACAGATACGCAGTATTTT.

The chain joins TRBV5-5 to TRBJ1-1, with D perhaps TRBD1 (6 bases). V was shortened by 4 bases and J by 4 bases, with 17 bases between the two germline ends. Per the germline V gene, CDR1 is SGHKS and CDR2 is YYEKEE (reference sequence). This CDR3 comprises 15 residues. The DNA of the CDR3 is TGTGCCAGCAGCCAACAACAGGGAAGGGGCACTGAAGCTTTCTTT. Protein sequence: CASSQQQGRGTEAFF. Looking up the rest from reference TRBV5-5 and TRBJ1-1 gives the full variable domain: DAGVTQSPTHLIKTRGQQVTLRCSPISGHKSVSWYQQVLGQGPQFIFQYYEKEERGRGNFPDRFSARQFPNYSSELNVNALLLGDSALYLCASSQQQGRGTEAFFGQGTRLTVV.